This T cell receptor (beta chain) is drawn from a study of T-cell memory formation after mild COVID-19. With regard to this clonotype: Its antigen is unidentified.

The CDR3 loop spans 13 amino acids. Germline V gene lookup returns CDR1 SEHNR and CDR2 FQNEAQ (reference sequence). Trimming stripped 4 bases from V and 5 bases from J, with 8 bases between. The 5'RACE method, run with constant-segment primers, produced TCR alpha and TCR beta cDNA libraries (carrying sample barcodes and UMIs). TCRdb ran MiXCR on the 5' RACE reads and lists one entry per CDR3 protein. Of some 200,000 distinct CDR3 sequences listed, 9.5% are singletons. Study results and limitations: Chiefly within CM and EM were the contracting CD4+ clones; CD8+ ones were within EMRA.

Sequencing used PBMCs or a T cell subset sorted from them (not recorded which). This TCR derives from a man aged 18 to 29 who had mild COVID-19 (a few samples of this study predate the infection). Cell type and time point are not known. The V gene is TRBV7-9, the J gene TRBJ2-2; D not resolved. This chain's CDR3 is CASSSQRTGELFF. The CDR3 DNA reads as TGTGCCAGCAGCTCACAGAGAACCGGGGAGCTGTTTTTT.